The clone carrying this T cell receptor beta chain was detected a few times. Its target is not known. Staining for CD45RO/CCR7/CD25/CD127/CD95/CD27 allowed sorting of CD4+ naive, central memory, regulatory and stem cell-like memory cells. The data belong to a study of beta chain features in type 1 diabetes. Expressed TCRB transcripts were sequenced, since all the RNA that had been isolated was reverse transcribed. The average read count of naive, central memory and regulatory T cell samples was approximately 3.9 million. The assay was immunoSEQ multiplex PCR, and TCRdb's table has in-frame clones only and misses some. The sample comprises around 350,000 clones, roughly 12% of which are singletons, and around 0.02% rests with the top ten. Overall study results and limits: Equally in patients and controls, PCR might preferentially amplify shorter templates. Junctions at VDJ sites from type 1 diabetes patients had fewer insertions and more deletions.

The CDR3 is 12 residues long. The V gene lost 2 bases and the J gene lost 6 bases, with 8 bases spanning the gap. Germline CDR1 reads SGDLS; CDR2 reads YYNGEE. The V call is TRBV9, the J call TRBJ1-2; a weak D match, TRBD1 (6 bases). The sequenced sample consisted of naive CD4+ T cells from blood. This TCR was sampled from a man in his late teens or twenties in good health. DNA of the CDR3: TGTGCCAGCAGCGTGGACAGCCATGGCTACACCTTC. It codes for CASSVDSHGYTF.